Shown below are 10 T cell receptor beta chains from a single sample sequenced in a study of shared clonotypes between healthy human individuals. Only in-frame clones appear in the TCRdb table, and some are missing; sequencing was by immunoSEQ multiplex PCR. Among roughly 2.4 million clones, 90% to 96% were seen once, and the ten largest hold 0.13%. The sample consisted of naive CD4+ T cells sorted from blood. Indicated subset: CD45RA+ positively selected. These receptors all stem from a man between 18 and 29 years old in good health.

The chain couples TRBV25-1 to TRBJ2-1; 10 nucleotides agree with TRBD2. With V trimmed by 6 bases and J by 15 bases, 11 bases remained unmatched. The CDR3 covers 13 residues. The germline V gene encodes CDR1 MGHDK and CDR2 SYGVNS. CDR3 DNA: TGTGCCAGCAGCCCCGGGACTAGCGTTGTGTCGTTCTTC. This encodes CASSPGTSVVSFF.

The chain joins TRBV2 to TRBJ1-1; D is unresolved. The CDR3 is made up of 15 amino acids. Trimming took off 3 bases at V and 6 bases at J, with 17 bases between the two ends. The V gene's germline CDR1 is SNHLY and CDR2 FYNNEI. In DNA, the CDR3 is TGTGCCAGCAGTGAGGACGGACTGGAGGCCCCTGAAGCTTTCTTT. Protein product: CASSEDGLEAPEAFF. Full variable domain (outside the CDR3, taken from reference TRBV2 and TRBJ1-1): EPEVTQTPSHQVTQMGQEVILRCVPISNHLYFYWYRQILGQKVEFLVSFYNNEISEKSEIFDDQFSVERPDGSNFTLKIRSTKLEDSAMYFCASSEDGLEAPEAFFGQGTRLTVV.

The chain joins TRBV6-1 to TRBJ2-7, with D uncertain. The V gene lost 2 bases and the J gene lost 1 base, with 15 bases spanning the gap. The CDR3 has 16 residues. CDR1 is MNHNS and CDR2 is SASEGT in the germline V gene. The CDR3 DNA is TGTGCCAGCAGTGAAATCGGACCGAGAGGTTCCTACGAGCAGTACTTC. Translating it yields CASSEIGPRGSYEQYF.

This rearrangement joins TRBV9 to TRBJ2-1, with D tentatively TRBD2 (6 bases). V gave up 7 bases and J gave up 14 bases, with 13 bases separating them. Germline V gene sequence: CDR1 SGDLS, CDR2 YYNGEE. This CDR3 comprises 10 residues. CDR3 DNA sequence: TGTGCCAGCGACCCGGGCGGGAAGTTCTTC. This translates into CASDPGGKFF.

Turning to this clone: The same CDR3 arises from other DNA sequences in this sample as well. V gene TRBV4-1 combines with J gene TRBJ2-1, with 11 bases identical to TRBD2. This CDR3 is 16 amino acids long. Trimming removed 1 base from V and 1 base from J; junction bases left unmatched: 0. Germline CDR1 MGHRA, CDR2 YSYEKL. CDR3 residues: CASSQGLAGSYNEQFF. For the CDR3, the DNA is TGCGCCAGCAGCCAAGGACTAGCGGGATCCTACAATGAGCAGTTCTTC.

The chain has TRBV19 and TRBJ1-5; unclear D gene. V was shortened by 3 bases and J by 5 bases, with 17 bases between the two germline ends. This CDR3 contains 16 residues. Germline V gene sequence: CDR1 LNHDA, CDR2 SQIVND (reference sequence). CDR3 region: CASSMGTALLHQPQHF. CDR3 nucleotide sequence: TGTGCCAGTAGTATGGGAACAGCACTGCTCCATCAGCCCCAGCATTTT.

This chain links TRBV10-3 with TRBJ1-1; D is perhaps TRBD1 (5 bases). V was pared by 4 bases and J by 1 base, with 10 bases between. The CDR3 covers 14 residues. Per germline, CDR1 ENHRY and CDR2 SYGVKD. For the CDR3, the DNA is TGTGCCATCAGTGTCGGGGACGAGAACACTGAAGCTTTCTTT. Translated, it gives CAISVGDENTEAFF.

This CDR3 is CASSLRTSGGDISYNEQFF. DNA for the CDR3: TGTGCCAGCAGCCTACGGACTAGCGGGGGGGATATATCCTACAATGAGCAGTTCTTC. The chain employs TRBV7-9 and TRBJ2-1; 15 bases match TRBD2. This CDR3 comprises 19 residues. Germline lookup yields CDR1 SEHNR and CDR2 FQNEAQ (reference sequence). V dropped 5 bases and J dropped 1; count of bases not matched to a gene: 9.

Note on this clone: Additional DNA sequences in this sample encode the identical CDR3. The DNA of the CDR3 is TGTGCCAGCAGTGTAGTCGGGGAGCTGTTTTTT. Translating gives CASSVVGELFF. The chain recombines TRBV2 with TRBJ2-2; no firm D call. Trimming stripped 4 bases from V and 7 bases from J, with 4 bases between. CDR1 is SNHLY, CDR2 FYNNEI, per germline. The CDR3 spans 11 residues.

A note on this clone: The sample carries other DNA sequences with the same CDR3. The CDR3 bases are TGTGCCAGCAGTGAGATGGGAGGAGAGACCCAGTACTTC. Its protein is CASSEMGGETQYF. The rearrangement links TRBV2 to TRBJ2-5; D may be TRBD2 (6 bases). CDR3 length equals 13 residues. Germline-derived CDR1 and CDR2 are SNHLY and FYNNEI. V lost 3 bases, J lost 4 bases, and 9 bases lay in between. Complete variable domain (other parts from reference TRBV2 and TRBJ2-5): EPEVTQTPSHQVTQMGQEVILRCVPISNHLYFYWYRQILGQKVEFLVSFYNNEISEKSEIFDDQFSVERPDGSNFTLKIRSTKLEDSAMYFCASSEMGGETQYFGPGTRLLVL.